This paragraph covers one T cell receptor beta chain sequence. Ten or more counts support this clonotype. Its antigen has not been determined. Per-base qualities were not stored, and no clone one base away is much larger. The 39 donors, aged about 6 to 100 years, were systemically healthy Caucasian individuals from Russia. Around 10 milliliters of peripheral blood were drawn from each donor into EDTA-treated Vacutainer tubes. Ficoll-Paque density-gradient centrifugation was used to isolate PBMCs, with at least 6.5 million per sample. Total RNA was extracted from PBMCs with Trizol reagent, with at least 6 micrograms obtained per sample. The percentages of naive CD45RAhigh/CD27high T cells were determined by flow cytometry on a PBMC aliquot from every donor. This specimen belongs to a study of blood T cells in healthy people across ages (dated by TCRdb to the mid-2010s). About the full investigation: In model experiments, roughly one uniquely barcoded TCR beta cDNA molecule per two T cells was captured by template switching. To track age-related changes in TCR beta repertoire diversity, the study relied on deep sequencing normalized with unique cDNA molecular identifiers. Using the same blood draw, the study looked at two additional independent replicas of 1 million unique cDNA reads for two donors, one aged 18 to 30 and the other aged 80 or older. To avoid experimental bias, donors of different ages were spread randomly across the sequencing lanes. Four age groups were formed from the donors: young (average about 15 years), middle-aged (around 39), aged (62) and long-lived (less than 85). The full study reports these points: Because the CMV infection status of the donors was unknown, age-related changes in expanded clonotypes may potentially have been confounded. Compared with the aged group, the long-lived group had more naive CD4+ T cells, fewer expanded clones and increased TCR diversity, a pattern suggesting age selection. Because profiling used bulk unsorted PBMCs, naive and antigen-experienced compartments could not be compared conclusively. Total diversity estimates from one million sequenced T cells were considered lower bounds and underestimates. A strong correlation was found between observed TCR beta diversity and the percentage of naive T cells measured by flow cytometry. As age increased, observed TCR beta diversity per million T cells dropped in a roughly linear way, and a significant reduction was already evident by age 40.

Library creation used 5' RACE. Sequencing was carried out with an Illumina HiSeq 2500. A second PCR of about 6 to 12 cycles was performed with a sample-barcoded 5' primer and a J-beta primer mix. A unique molecular identifier was introduced onto each TCR beta cDNA molecule by a template-switch 5' adaptor carrying 12 random nucleotides. At least 2.5 million CDR3-containing paired-end reads were obtained from each sample. The Mint cDNA synthesis kit, primed by a TRBC-specific oligonucleotide, was used to synthesize first-strand cDNA from all RNA. Following uracil-DNA glycosylase treatment, all cDNA underwent a first 18-cycle PCR with the universal primers M1SS and BC2_uni_R. On the study's bioinformatics: For normalization, 1 million high-quality reads were randomly selected from each sample, with every read carrying a distinct molecular identifier. Instead of being binned into consensus sequences, reads with shared molecular identifiers were discarded. MiTCR, run with a Q25 quality threshold and the strictest error-elimination algorithm, handled CDR3 identification, clonotype clustering and error correction. A nonparametric unseen species model using Euler transformation provided a lower-bound estimate of total TCR beta diversity. TCRdb redid the processing of the public reads, applying fastp at Q25 and MiXCR, and retained in-frame beta chains. All rows with the same CDR3 protein become a single entry with the most common DNA and genes. The V and J calls and clone size are TCRdb's, not the authors'. Here the sample has around 940,000 distinct CDR3 sequences; around 54% occur a single time. Together, the top ten hold roughly a fifth of the sample.

From its cysteine to its phenylalanine, the CDR3 spans 14 amino acids. Only the CDR3 region is kept as DNA, spanning 42 bases read in frame from base 1. CDR1 and CDR2 are read off the germline V gene as MNHEY and SVGEGT. V gives up 0 bases and J gives up 3 bases, and the segment between their germline ends measures 9 bases. The sample comprised blood. The rearrangement combines TRBV6-2 or TRBV6-3 with TRBJ2-7; no D gene call is confident. The sequence was obtained from a woman aged 55-70 years in good health. The nucleotide sequence reads as follows: TGTGCCAGCAGTTACTCGATTTTCAACTACGAGCAGTACTTC. This sequence encodes CASSYSIFNYEQYF.